The T cell receptor beta chain under discussion was sequenced for a study of blood T cell repertoires in COVID-19 (dated by TCRdb to 2020 to 2022). In the study overall: Samples covering the acute and convalescent phases of COVID-19 were provided by collaborators in the United States, Italy and Spain. The material from the prospective study consisted of cDNA or gDNA derived from T cells, B-cell-depleted T cells, or PBMCs. Subjects who had been exposed to COVID-19, were actively infected with it, or had recovered from it provided the deeply sampled blood TCRbeta repertoires that made up the dataset. The repertoires were released in a freely available public database meant as a resource for research on the immune response to SARS-CoV-2. The samples were drawn from the first 160 participants of the ongoing ImmuneRACE study and from 1,254 subjects provided by 6 global collaborators. Nearly every sample came with metadata listing a de-identified subject ID, COVID-19 status, age in years and sex. Where available, HLA class I and class II types were taken from metadata supplied by the sample provider and were not determined by assay-based typing. Beyond this particular receptor, the publication reports: The quantity of clinical and demographic metadata differed by source and by participant and was supplied without curation.

At the junction V is shortened by 3 bases and J by 3 bases, with 8 bases in between. There are 13 amino acids in the CDR3, from cysteine to phenylalanine inclusive. Only the CDR3 portion is preserved as DNA: 39 bases, with reading frame beginning at the first base. The CDR1 and CDR2 encoded by the germline V gene (reference sequence) are LNHDA and SQIVND. About this clone: Its antigen is still unknown. No much larger clone is present one base from it, and per-base qualities are unavailable.

In Seattle, one collaborating source enrolled patients while the infection was active and tracked those patients longitudinally over the course of disease. Collaborating institutions collected whole blood in K2EDTA tubes following their own protocols. For TCRbeta analysis, collaborator samples were shipped as frozen whole blood, as isolated PBMCs, or as DNA extracted from either sample type. TCRbeta CDR3 regions were amplified from genomic DNA by means of the immunoSEQ Assay, a bias-controlled multiplex PCR. On the study's bioinformatics: The number of nucleated cells in each sample was estimated by amplification of reference gene primers within the assay. To quantify the absolute abundance of each unique TCRbeta CDR3 rearrangement, sequence reads were collapsed and filtered. For each sample, productive Simpson clonality was calculated as the square root of Simpson's diversity index over productive rearrangements. Drawn from immuneACCESS, this table holds only the in-frame rearrangements with V and J called that TCRdb kept. Clones are partly lost; checked studies trace under half to an unresolved V gene and leave the rest unexplained. D and trimming come from the DNA, and the V and J calls and clone size come from that table. This sample gives a few hundred thousand clones in total; roughly 90% of them show up just once. The top ten clones comprise over 8.5% of the sample.

The chain employs TRBV19 and TRBJ1-2; the D gene is possibly TRBD1, with 5 bases matching. The source is a woman aged 25 to 39 with COVID-19, enrolled during active disease. The specimen sequenced was peripheral blood. The CDR3 protein: CASSMGPDYGYTF. The DNA sequence is given as TGTGCCAGTAGTATGGGGCCGGACTATGGCTACACCTTC.